These 32 T cell receptor beta chains came from one sample sequenced in a study of T-cell reconstitution after alpha-beta-depleted transplantation in children (dated by TCRdb to the mid-2010s). The treatment or condition label of this sample denotes: allogeneic hematopoietic cell transplantation with graft depleted of TCRalphabeta T cells and CD19 B cells. The library was built by means of PCR. TCRdb shows the sequencer as Illumina HiSeq 2500. TCR library preparation used molecular barcoding, with unique molecular identifiers applied to normalize quantification of the TCRbeta repertoire. TCRdb reran the public reads through fastp at Q25 and MiXCR, keeping productive beta chains. Rows matching on CDR3 protein sequence are summarized as one entry with the most common DNA and genes. The sample table shows about 260,000 distinct CDR3 sequences, and roughly 12% are seen once. The ten largest clones take up less than 25% of the sample.

The sequencing here drew on peripheral blood, taken 180 days after TCRalphabeta/CD19-depleted stem cell transplant. The receptors originated from a male patient aged 2-9 years who had a stem cell transplant for chronic granulomatous disease, so the T cells may come from the graft donor.

In regard to this clonotype: One end of the junction varies from germline; a read error may be responsible. V usage is TRBV5-4 and J usage is TRBJ2-3; D unresolved. Germline CDR1 is SGHNT and CDR2 is YYREEE (reference sequence). This CDR3 is built from 14 residues. The CDR3 DNA reads TGTGCCAGCAGCTTGCCCAGGACCACAGATACGCATTATTTT. Encoded protein: CASSLPRTTDTHYF.

The rearrangement uses TRBV15 and TRBJ2-1, with D perhaps matching TRBD2 (5 bases). Per germline, CDR1 LNHNV and CDR2 YYDKDF (reference sequence). Trimming cost V 6 bases and J 7 bases, with 19 bases left between them. The CDR3 covers 15 residues. The CDR3 protein is CATRGPGLSSNEQFF. Here the CDR3 DNA reads TGTGCCACCAGAGGCCCCGGACTGTCTTCTAATGAGCAGTTCTTC.

In its sample, this clonotype was seen many times. The rearrangement uses TRBV6-2 or TRBV6-3 and TRBJ1-2; the D is unclear. The CDR3 loop spans 13 amino acids. CDR1 is MNHEY, CDR2 SVGEGT, per germline. V was cut by 0 bases and J by 4 bases, with 6 bases left in between. The CDR3 DNA follows: TGTGCCAGCAGTTACTCGGTCAGCTATGGCTACACCTTC. It encodes CASSYSVSYGYTF.

At least ten counts were recorded for this clonotype. The rearrangement uses TRBV4-1 and TRBJ2-3; 8 bases fit TRBD1. V was clipped by 1 base and J by 0 bases; unmatched bases: 3. CDR1 and CDR2 (germline): MGHRA, YSYEKL. The CDR3 has 16 amino acids. CDR3 in amino acids: CASSQAGQASTDTQYF. The CDR3 DNA reads as TGCGCCAGCAGCCAAGCGGGACAGGCCAGCACAGATACGCAGTATTTT.

In regard to this clonotype: A read error may be the cause here, since a much bigger clone is one base away. Since the CDR3 does not end with the conserved phenylalanine or tryptophan, this likely comes from a read error. V gene TRBV13 combines with J gene TRBJ2-5; TRBD2 agrees at 12 bases. With V trimmed by 7 bases and J by 1 base, 7 bases remained unmatched. CDR1 and CDR2 (germline): PRHDT, FYEKMQ (reference sequence). The CDR3 covers 16 residues. The CDR3 nucleotides are TGTGCCAGCAACCAACTAGCGGGAGGCCTCCAAGAGACCCAGTACCTC. Amino acid sequence: CASNQLAGGLQETQYL.

In its sample, this clonotype was seen a few times. The chain couples TRBV3-1 to TRBJ1-6, with D maybe TRBD1 (5 bases). Germline-derived CDR1 and CDR2 are LGHDT and YNNKEL (reference sequence). Between the trimmed V and J ends, which lost 1 base and 11 bases, there was a span of 12 bases. CDR3 size: 14 residues. The CDR3 DNA is TGTGCCAGCAGCCAAGGTTTTTGGGGCCCACCCCTCCACTTT. It specifies CASSQGFWGPPLHF.

The chain carries TRBV12-3 or TRBV12-4 and TRBJ2-3, with TRBD1 identical over 7 bases. J was trimmed by 4 bases and V by 7 bases; bases with no gene match: 14. CDR3 size: 16 residues. The CDR3 is CASTLVGTESPDTQYF. The CDR3 region has the DNA TGTGCCAGCACCTTGGTCGGGACAGAGTCCCCAGATACGCAGTATTTT.

This clonotype was counted ten times or more. The chain couples TRBV20-1 to TRBJ2-3, with TRBD2 as a possible D gene (5 bases). Germline V lookup: CDR1 DFQATT, CDR2 SNEGSKA (reference sequence). Trimming removed 4 bases at V and 0 bases at J, with 11 bases between. This CDR3 comprises 14 residues. The CDR3 coding sequence is TGCAGTGCTAAGGACTTCTATAGCACAGATACGCAGTATTTT. This translates into CSAKDFYSTDTQYF.

This clonotype has ten or more counts. The genes are TRBV5-1 and TRBJ2-3; 7 bases are a match to TRBD2. The CDR3 covers 16 residues. The trim removed 1 base at V and 2 bases at J, leaving 7 bases unmatched. The germline CDR1 and CDR2 sequences are SGHRS and YFSETQ. In nucleotides, the CDR3 is TGCGCCAGCAGCTTGACCCCTAGCGGAAACACAGATACGCAGTATTTT. Encoded protein: CASSLTPSGNTDTQYF.

This clonotype was found many times. The V gene is TRBV5-1, the J gene TRBJ2-2, with D possibly matching TRBD1 (8 bases). V lost 1 base and J 1 base, leaving 17 bases between the germline ends. The germline V gene encodes CDR1 SGHRS and CDR2 YFSETQ. The length of the CDR3 is 18 residues. The CDR3 nucleotides read TGCGCCAGCAGCTTGAGCGGGGACAGGCGTAAGAACACCGGGGAGCTGTTTTTT. Protein product: CASSLSGDRRKNTGELFF.

This clonotype was detected many times. The chain carries TRBV4-3 and TRBJ1-2; no definite D call. CDR1 LGHNA and CDR2 YSLEER come from the germline V gene. The CDR3 spans 15 residues. Trimming removed 1 base at V and 1 base at J, with 10 bases between. The CDR3 DNA is TGCGCCAGCAGCCAAGGGCACAGCGGTAACTATGGCTACACCTTC. Its translation is CASSQGHSGNYGYTF.

At least ten counts were recorded for this clonotype. This chain joins TRBV15 and TRBJ2-5, with unresolved D. This CDR3 comprises 13 residues. V was clipped by 3 bases and J by 1 base, with 6 bases between them. Germline V lookup: CDR1 LNHNV, CDR2 YYDKDF (reference sequence). The CDR3 DNA reads as TGTGCCACCAGCAGGCCGATCCAAGAGACCCAGTACTTC. It is translated as CATSRPIQETQYF. The whole variable domain, remainder taken from reference TRBV15 and TRBJ2-5, is DAMVIQNPRYQVTQFGKPVTLSCSQTLNHNVMYWYQQKSSQAPKLLFHYYDKDFNNEADTPDNFQSRRPNTSFCFLDIRSPGLGDTAMYLCATSRPIQETQYFGPGTRLLVL.

This clonotype was seen repeatedly, ten times or more. The chain links TRBV4-1 to TRBJ2-7, with D possibly matching TRBD2 (6 bases). The CDR3 consists of 14 residues. Per germline, CDR1 MGHRA and CDR2 YSYEKL. The germline V and J ends were trimmed by 0 bases and 7 bases, with 13 bases remaining between them. Here the CDR3 DNA reads TGCGCCAGCAGCCAAGAGACGGGAGTTGGAGAGCAGTACTTC. Translated, it gives CASSQETGVGEQYF.

This clonotype was detected ten times or more. This chain uses TRBV29-1 with TRBJ2-7; D might be TRBD1 (6 bases). The V gene's germline CDR1 is SQVTM and CDR2 ANQGSEA. The CDR3 sequence is 12 residues long. Trimming took off 5 bases at V and 3 bases at J, with 11 bases between the two ends. CDR3 in amino acids: CSVRSGVYEQYF. CDR3 in DNA: TGCAGCGTTAGATCAGGGGTCTACGAGCAGTACTTC.

Ten or more counts support this clonotype. The chain's CDR3 is CAWTGLTFRGYTF. CDR3 nucleotide sequence: TGTGCCTGGACGGGGCTCACTTTTAGGGGCTACACCTTC. The J gene is TRBJ1-2, the V gene TRBV30, with D maybe TRBD1 (5 bases). The germline V gene encodes CDR1 GTSNPN and CDR2 SVGIG (reference sequence). Trimming shortened V by 4 bases and J by 8 bases, and 17 bases separated the two germline ends. The CDR3 sequence is 13 residues long.

This clonotype was recorded at least ten times. The rearrangement uses TRBV12-3 or TRBV12-4 and TRBJ1-1; D might be TRBD1 (6 bases). This CDR3 is 15 amino acids long. V lost 1 base and J lost 4, with 13 bases in between. The CDR3 reads CASSLGQGTGTEAFF. As DNA, the CDR3 is TGTGCCAGCAGTTTAGGGCAGGGGACGGGCACTGAAGCTTTCTTT.

Points on this clonotype: This may come from a read error, since a much larger clone is one base off. The CDR3 carries no conserved terminal phenylalanine or tryptophan, so it likely arises from a read error. The rearrangement joins TRBV18 to TRBJ2-7; no clear D. The CDR3 covers 12 residues. The V end lost 1 base, the J end lost 2 bases, and 3 bases lay between the germline ends. Per germline, CDR1 KGHSH and CDR2 LQKENI. The CDR3 region has the DNA TGTGCCAGCTCACCACGCCCCTACGAGCAGTACTCC. Translation: CASSPRPYEQYS.

This chain uses TRBV18 with TRBJ1-2, with D unclear. The CDR3 runs 15 residues. Germline V CDR1 and CDR2: KGHSH, LQKENI. V was trimmed by 1 base and J by 1 base, leaving 10 bases between them. The CDR3 reads CASSPLDQLNYGYTF. The CDR3 DNA reads TGTGCCAGCTCACCACTCGACCAACTTAACTATGGCTACACCTTC.

This clonotype appeared many times. V gene TRBV5-1 combines with J gene TRBJ1-2; a possible D gene is TRBD1 (5 bases). The length of the CDR3 is 15 residues. Germline V gives CDR1 SGHRS, CDR2 YFSETQ. V shed 5 bases and J shed 4 bases, with 18 bases lying between them. The CDR3 DNA reads TGCGCCAGCAGGGGCGGATTAGGGACTGGCTATGGCTACACCTTC. Its translation is CASRGGLGTGYGYTF.

The rearrangement links TRBV4-3 to TRBJ1-2; D uncertain. Germline CDR1 is LGHNA and CDR2 is YSLEER. V shed 0 bases and J shed 1 base, with 9 bases lying between them. The CDR3 spans 15 residues. The CDR3 spells CASSQEPYFNYGYTF. In nucleotides, the CDR3 is TGCGCCAGCAGCCAAGAGCCGTATTTTAACTATGGCTACACCTTC.

This clonotype was counted ten times or more. V usage is TRBV15 and J usage is TRBJ2-7; D unresolved. The germline V gene has CDR1 LNHNV and CDR2 YYDKDF (reference sequence). This CDR3 has 13 amino acids. Deletions cut 0 bases from V and 3 bases from J, with 6 bases between. CDR3 residues: CATSRDIGYEQYF. CDR3 sequence (DNA): TGTGCCACCAGCAGAGATATCGGCTACGAGCAGTACTTC.

In its sample, this clonotype was seen many times. The V gene is TRBV6-2 or TRBV6-3, the J gene TRBJ1-1; 9 bases line up with TRBD1. Germline assignment: CDR1 MNHEY and CDR2 SVGEGT. The junction had 16 bases not matched to a gene; V was cut back by 6 bases and J by 11 bases. CDR3 size: 15 residues. This CDR3 reads CASRSVRDRVQWAFF. For the CDR3, the DNA is TGTGCCAGCAGGAGCGTACGGGACAGGGTCCAATGGGCTTTCTTT.

This clonotype occurred a few times. The chain recombines TRBV7-9 with TRBJ1-5, with 7 bases that match TRBD1. Germline V gives CDR1 SEHNR, CDR2 FQNEAQ (reference sequence). Trimming at V came to 1 base and at J to 0 bases, leaving 6 bases not matched to a gene. This CDR3 is 17 amino acids long. CDR3 DNA: TGTGCCAGCAGCTTAGATCGGACAGGCTATAGCAATCAGCCCCAGCATTTT. This translates into CASSLDRTGYSNQPQHF.

Ten or more counts support this clonotype. The V call is TRBV12-3 or TRBV12-4, the J call TRBJ2-1; 11 nucleotides match TRBD1. The CDR3 is 16 residues long. V dropped 6 bases and J dropped 3; count of bases not matched to a gene: 7. In DNA, the CDR3 is TGTGCCAGCAGCAAAAAGGGGACAGGGGGCTACAATGAGCAGTTCTTC. Translated, it gives CASSKKGTGGYNEQFF.

By sample fraction, this clonotype is medium-sized (0.01 to 0.1%). J is TRBJ2-5 and V is TRBV12-3 or TRBV12-4, with TRBD1 matching 11 bases. The CDR3 spans 16 residues. The junction had 10 bases not matched to a gene; V was cut back by 5 bases and J by 5 bases. The CDR3 protein is CASSPDRDRGVETQYF. The CDR3 DNA reads as TGTGCCAGCAGTCCAGACCGGGACAGGGGGGTTGAGACCCAGTACTTC.

CDR3 residues: CASSSKSTQTGGNQPQHF. DNA for the CDR3: TGTGCCAGCAGTTCAAAATCGACCCAGACAGGGGGCAATCAGCCCCAGCATTTT. The genes are TRBV12-3 or TRBV12-4 and TRBJ1-5, with 8 bases aligning to TRBD1. The CDR3 has 18 residues. The ends lost 4 bases at V and 2 bases at J; junction bases unmatched: 13.

This clonotype was detected ten times or more. DNA for the CDR3: TGCAGTGCCCGGGACCTTAATCAGCCCCAGCATTTT. Translation gives CSARDLNQPQHF. This chain links TRBV20-1 with TRBJ1-5, with D tentatively TRBD1 (5 bases). CDR3 length: 12 amino acids. Per the germline V gene, CDR1 is DFQATT and CDR2 is SNEGSKA (reference sequence). V was pared by 6 bases and J by 4 bases, with 10 bases between.

Only a few counts were recorded for this clonotype. The chain uses TRBV27 and TRBJ1-4, with TRBD1 matching 9 bases. The germline CDR1 and CDR2 sequences are MNHEY and SMNVEV (reference sequence). The CDR3 sequence is 17 residues long. The junction had 14 bases not matched to a gene; V was cut back by 4 bases and J by 8 bases. CDR3 sequence (DNA): TGTGCCAGCAGTTCCCTCTCCGCGACAGGGGGGCGGGAAAAACTGTTTTTT. Translation: CASSSLSATGGREKLFF.

The table lists this clonotype with many counts. The genes are TRBV18 and TRBJ2-3; D remains ambiguous. CDR3 length: 15 residues. Germline CDR1 KGHSH, CDR2 LQKENI. Between the trimmed V and J ends, which lost 2 bases and 0 bases, there was a span of 9 bases. CDR3 amino acids: CASSPTSPSTDTQYF. The CDR3 nucleotides read TGTGCCAGCTCACCAACATCTCCTAGCACAGATACGCAGTATTTT.

In its sample, this clonotype was seen many times. CDR3 sequence (DNA): TGCAGCGTTATGACAGGGGGCGCAGTATACGAGCAGTACTTC. This gives the protein CSVMTGGAVYEQYF. The rearrangement uses TRBV29-1 and TRBJ2-7; 10 bases are a match to TRBD1. CDR3 length: 14 amino acids. The germline V gene has CDR1 SQVTM and CDR2 ANQGSEA. Trimming took 5 bases from V and 4 from J; bases not matched to a gene: 8.

The sample holds one count of this clonotype. A read error may be the cause here, since a much bigger clone is one base away. V usage is TRBV4-1 and J usage is TRBJ2-7; tentatively, D is TRBD1 or TRBD2 (6 bases each). CDR1 and CDR2 (germline): MGHRA, YSYEKL. The CDR3 extends over 15 amino acids. Deletions cut 1 base from V and 3 bases from J, with 13 bases between. CDR3: CASSQGPGALYEQYF. The CDR3 DNA reads as TGCGCCAGCAGCCAAGGTCCGGGGGCCCTCTACGAGCAGTACTTC.

This clonotype was recorded at least ten times. The CDR3: CASSSGGGYTF. CDR3 nucleotides: TGTGCCAGCTCGTCAGGCGGTGGCTACACCTTC. V gene TRBV25-1 combines with J gene TRBJ1-2, with D uncertain. Germline V lookup: CDR1 MGHDK, CDR2 SYGVNS. V shed 8 bases and J shed 7 bases, with 11 bases lying between them. The CDR3 sequence is 11 residues long.